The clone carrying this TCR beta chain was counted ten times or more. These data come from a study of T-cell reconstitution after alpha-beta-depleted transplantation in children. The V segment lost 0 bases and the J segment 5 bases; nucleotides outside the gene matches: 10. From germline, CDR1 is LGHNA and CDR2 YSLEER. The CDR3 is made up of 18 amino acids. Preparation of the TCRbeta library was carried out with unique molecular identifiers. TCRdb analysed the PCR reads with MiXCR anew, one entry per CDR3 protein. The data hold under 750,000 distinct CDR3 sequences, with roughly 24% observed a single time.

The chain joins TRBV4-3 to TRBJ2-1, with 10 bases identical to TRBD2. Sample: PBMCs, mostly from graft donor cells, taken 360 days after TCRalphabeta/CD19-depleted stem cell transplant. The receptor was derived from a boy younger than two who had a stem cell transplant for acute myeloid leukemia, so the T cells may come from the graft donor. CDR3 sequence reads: CASSQDLASGGGDNEQFF. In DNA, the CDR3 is TGCGCCAGCAGCCAAGATCTGGCTAGCGGGGGAGGGGACAATGAGCAGTTCTTC.